Listed below are T cell receptor beta chains from one sample, sequenced in a study of regulatory T cells in long-lasting Graves disease. TCRdb re-called the multiplex PCR reads with MiXCR, one entry per CDR3 protein. Here the sample spans under 500,000 distinct CDR3 sequences, 20% to 25% being singletons. The sequencing used peripheral blood mononuclear cells (PBMCs), collected when the disease was refractory, from a patient treated with antithyroid drugs. Receptors originate from a female donor with Graves disease. Each CDR3 is given with its conserved first and last residue. D genes are given only for firm matches. A row's size may be missing; if present it is once, few, many or a size class.

CDR3aa: CASRSGTAGSYEQYF
CDR3nt: TGTGCCAGCAGGTCCGGGACAGCAGGTTCCTACGAGCAGTACTTC
j_gene: TRBJ2-7
v_gene: TRBV6-2/TRBV6-3
d_gene: TRBD1
abundance: NA

CDR3aa: CASSYSGTLQETQYF
CDR3nt: TGTGCCAGCAGTTACTCCGGGACACTCCAAGAGACCCAGTACTTC
j_gene: TRBJ2-5
v_gene: TRBV6-5
d_gene: NA
abundance: many

CDR3aa: CASSSGQGKNEQFF
CDR3nt: TGTGCCAGCAGCTCCGGACAGGGAAAGAATGAGCAGTTCTTC
j_gene: TRBJ2-1
v_gene: TRBV7-9
d_gene: TRBD1
abundance: NA

CDR3aa: CASSSAQGNTEAFF
CDR3nt: TGCGCCAGCAGCTCGGCCCAGGGGAACACTGAAGCTTTCTTT
j_gene: TRBJ1-1
v_gene: TRBV5-1
d_gene: NA
abundance: few

CDR3aa: CASRPGGASLHYF
CDR3nt: TGTGCCAGCAGACCAGGGGGCGCTTCTTTGCATTACTTC
j_gene: TRBJ2-4
v_gene: TRBV12-3/TRBV12-4
d_gene: TRBD1
abundance: few

CDR3aa: CASSLVDNYSPLHF
CDR3nt: TGTGCCAGCAGCTTAGTGGATAACTATTCACCCCTCCACTTT
j_gene: TRBJ1-6
v_gene: TRBV7-9
d_gene: NA
abundance: NA

CDR3aa: CASSWDLQSYEQYF
CDR3nt: TGTGCCAGCAGCTGGGACTTGCAATCCTACGAGCAGTACTTC
j_gene: TRBJ2-7
v_gene: TRBV7-9
d_gene: NA
abundance: NA

CDR3aa: CATMYTTRGPGQPQHF
CDR3nt: TGTGCCACCATGTATACGACACGAGGCCCAGGGCAGCCCCAGCATTTT
j_gene: TRBJ1-5
v_gene: TRBV19
d_gene: NA
abundance: few

CDR3aa: CASSMMTGFSYEQYF
CDR3nt: TGTGCCAGTAGTATGATGACAGGCTTCTCCTACGAGCAGTACTTC
j_gene: TRBJ2-7
v_gene: TRBV19
d_gene: NA
abundance: NA

CDR3aa: CASSGTAGELFF
CDR3nt: TGTGCCAGCAGCGGTACGGCCGGGGAGCTGTTTTTT
j_gene: TRBJ2-2
v_gene: TRBV9
d_gene: NA
abundance: NA

CDR3aa: CASSLVAGDTQYF
CDR3nt: TGTGCCAGCAGTTTAGTTGCCGGGGATACGCAGTATTTT
j_gene: TRBJ2-3
v_gene: TRBV12-3/TRBV12-4
d_gene: NA
abundance: NA

CDR3aa: CASVAGGISYEQYF
CDR3nt: TGTGCCAGCGTAGCGGGGGGCATCTCCTACGAGCAGTACTTC
j_gene: TRBJ2-7
v_gene: TRBV28
d_gene: TRBD2
abundance: many

CDR3aa: CASSAPGGLLEAFF
CDR3nt: TGTGCCAGCAGTGCACCAGGGGGTCTCCTTGAAGCTTTCTTT
j_gene: TRBJ1-1
v_gene: TRBV2
d_gene: TRBD1
abundance: many

CDR3aa: CSVGGGFEAFF
CDR3nt: TGCAGCGTTGGAGGCGGGTTTGAAGCTTTCTTT
j_gene: TRBJ1-1
v_gene: TRBV29-1
d_gene: NA
abundance: few

CDR3aa: CASSPQGAETEAFF
CDR3nt: TGTGCCAGCTCACCACAGGGGGCGGAAACTGAAGCTTTCTTT
j_gene: TRBJ1-1
v_gene: TRBV18
d_gene: TRBD1
abundance: few

CDR3aa: CSARDWLAGVGELFF
CDR3nt: TGCAGTGCTAGAGATTGGCTAGCGGGAGTTGGGGAGCTGTTTTTT
j_gene: TRBJ2-2
v_gene: TRBV20-1
d_gene: TRBD2
abundance: NA

CDR3aa: CASSEGSGSIDEQFF
CDR3nt: TGTGCCAGCAGTGAGGGTAGCGGGAGTATCGATGAGCAGTTCTTC
j_gene: TRBJ2-1
v_gene: TRBV6-1
d_gene: TRBD2
abundance: few

CDR3aa: CASSIGDGELFF
CDR3nt: TGTGCCAGTAGTATAGGGGACGGGGAGCTGTTTTTT
j_gene: TRBJ2-2
v_gene: TRBV19
d_gene: NA
abundance: few

CDR3aa: CASSGGPGGEIQYF
CDR3nt: TGTGCCAGCAGCGGCGGTCCAGGGGGAGAGATCCAGTACTTC
j_gene: TRBJ2-5
v_gene: TRBV3-1
d_gene: TRBD1
abundance: NA

CDR3aa: CASSPLQGSTEAFF
CDR3nt: TGCGCCAGCAGCCCACTACAGGGCAGCACTGAAGCTTTCTTT
j_gene: TRBJ1-1
v_gene: TRBV5-1
d_gene: NA
abundance: few

CDR3aa: CASWGLAGDHEQYF
CDR3nt: TGTGCCAGCTGGGGACTAGCGGGAGACCACGAGCAGTACTTC
j_gene: TRBJ2-7
v_gene: TRBV28
d_gene: TRBD2
abundance: many

CDR3aa: CSAPGQTSYEQCF
CDR3nt: TGCAGTGCCCCTGGGCAGACCTCCTACGAGCAGTGCTTC
j_gene: TRBJ2-7
v_gene: TRBV20-1
d_gene: NA
abundance: NA

CDR3aa: CAISEGPFSGNTIYF
CDR3nt: TGTGCCATCAGTGAGGGTCCGTTCTCTGGAAACACCATATATTTT
j_gene: TRBJ1-3
v_gene: TRBV10-3
d_gene: NA
abundance: NA

CDR3aa: CASTIYRGSNGYTF
CDR3nt: TGTGCCAGCACCATATACAGGGGATCAAATGGCTACACCTTC
j_gene: TRBJ1-2
v_gene: TRBV7-2
d_gene: TRBD1
abundance: many

CDR3aa: CASSRTAQWETQYF
CDR3nt: TGTGCTAGCAGTCGAACAGCTCAGTGGGAGACCCAGTACTTC
j_gene: TRBJ2-5
v_gene: TRBV6-1
d_gene: NA
abundance: NA

CDR3aa: CASSLGGTQPQNF
CDR3nt: TGTGCCAGCAGCCTAGGGGGTACACAGCCCCAGAATTTT
j_gene: TRBJ1-5
v_gene: TRBV7-9
d_gene: NA
abundance: NA

CDR3aa: CSARDQGNEQFF
CDR3nt: TGCAGTGCTCGGGACCAAGGGAATGAGCAGTTCTTC
j_gene: TRBJ2-1
v_gene: TRBV20-1
d_gene: NA
abundance: NA

CDR3aa: CASSSLGRTGELFF
CDR3nt: TGTGCCAGCAGCTCCTTGGGACGCACCGGGGAGCTGTTTTTT
j_gene: TRBJ2-2
v_gene: TRBV11-2
d_gene: NA
abundance: many

CDR3aa: CASSSSDFQETQYF
CDR3nt: TGTGCCAGCAGCTCCTCGGACTTCCAAGAGACCCAGTACTTC
j_gene: TRBJ2-5
v_gene: TRBV6-1
d_gene: NA
abundance: NA